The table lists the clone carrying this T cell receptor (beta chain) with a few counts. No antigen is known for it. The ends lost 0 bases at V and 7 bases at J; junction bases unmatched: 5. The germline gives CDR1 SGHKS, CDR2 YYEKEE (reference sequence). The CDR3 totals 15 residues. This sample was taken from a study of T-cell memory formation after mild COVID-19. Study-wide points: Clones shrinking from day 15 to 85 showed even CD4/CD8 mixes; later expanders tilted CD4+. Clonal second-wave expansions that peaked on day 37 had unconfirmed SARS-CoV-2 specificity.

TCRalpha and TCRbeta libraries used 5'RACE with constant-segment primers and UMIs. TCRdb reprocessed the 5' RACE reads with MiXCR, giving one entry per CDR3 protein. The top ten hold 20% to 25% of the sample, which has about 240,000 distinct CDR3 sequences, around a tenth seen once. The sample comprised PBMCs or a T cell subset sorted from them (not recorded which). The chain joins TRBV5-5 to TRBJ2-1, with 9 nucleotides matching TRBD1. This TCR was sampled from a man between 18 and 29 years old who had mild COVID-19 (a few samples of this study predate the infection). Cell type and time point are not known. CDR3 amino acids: CASSLGVTGGNEQFF. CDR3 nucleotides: TGTGCCAGCAGCTTGGGTGTGACAGGGGGAAATGAGCAGTTCTTC.